Listed here are 12 T cell receptor beta chains from one sample, sequenced in a study of neurological immune-mediated disorders. TCRdb reanalysed the 5' RACE reads using MiXCR and keeps one entry per CDR3 protein. The sample gives about 66,000 distinct CDR3 sequences, 3.9% of which show up once; 1.3% is in the top ten. The sequenced material came from PBMCs. The receptors were sampled from a man aged 25 to 40 with multiple sclerosis.

This clonotype was recorded at least ten times. The chain combines TRBV4-1 with TRBJ2-7, with 11 bases identical to TRBD1. Germline CDR1 reads MGHRA; CDR2 reads YSYEKL. The CDR3 is 18 amino acids. V lost 4 bases to trimming and J lost 2 bases; unmatched junction nucleotides: 13. CDR3 amino acids: CASSPIDFLGQGAYEQYF. CDR3 DNA: TGCGCCAGCAGCCCAATTGACTTCTTGGGACAGGGGGCCTACGAGCAGTACTTC.

This clonotype appeared many times. This chain joins TRBV5-1 and TRBJ2-3; D is ambiguous. V was shortened by 1 base and J by 0 bases, with 9 bases between the two germline ends. Germline lookup yields CDR1 SGHRS and CDR2 YFSETQ. This CDR3 is built from 15 residues. CDR3 residues: CASSLLDSSTDTQYF. The CDR3, as DNA: TGCGCCAGCAGCTTGCTCGACTCTAGCACAGATACGCAGTATTTT.

This clonotype occurred many times. The chain combines TRBV7-8 with TRBJ2-3, with 11 bases identical to TRBD2. V trimming: 0 bases; J trimming: 4 bases; junction bases outside the gene matches: 9. This CDR3 comprises 18 residues. Germline loops: CDR1 SGHVS, CDR2 FQNEAQ. The CDR3 spells CASSLARLLAGGADTQYF. Here the CDR3 DNA reads TGTGCCAGCAGCTTAGCGCGGTTGCTAGCGGGGGGTGCAGATACGCAGTATTTT.

This clonotype was seen ten or more times. The chain combines TRBV12-3 or TRBV12-4 with TRBJ2-1, with 7 bases identical to TRBD1. This CDR3 spans 13 amino acids. V trimming: 6 bases; J trimming: 7 bases; junction bases outside the gene matches: 6. The CDR3 region is CASRMTGWNEQFF. CDR3 nucleotides: TGTGCCAGCAGAATGACAGGGTGGAATGAGCAGTTCTTC.

This clonotype has ten or more counts. The chain uses TRBV27 and TRBJ2-5; D possibly corresponds to TRBD1 (5 bases). Trimming pared 3 bases from V and 4 bases from J, leaving 12 bases between. Germline V gene lookup returns CDR1 MNHEY and CDR2 SMNVEV (reference sequence). CDR3 length: 14 amino acids. The CDR3 sequence: CASSLAGWAETQYF. CDR3 coding DNA: TGTGCCAGCAGTTTGGCAGGGTGGGCAGAGACCCAGTACTTC.

This clonotype has ten or more counts. The rearrangement links TRBV21-1 to TRBJ1-1. TRBV21-1 is annotated as a pseudogene. The CDR3 runs 15 residues. CDR3 sequence: CASSKGRAGNVWAFF. CDR3 coding DNA: TGTGCCAGCAGCAAAGGTCGAGCGGGGAATGTGTGGGCTTTCTTT.

At least ten counts were recorded for this clonotype. The chain joins TRBV12-3 or TRBV12-4 to TRBJ1-1; D not resolved. Trimming pared 0 bases from V and 0 bases from J, leaving 8 bases between. This CDR3 comprises 15 residues. The CDR3 sequence: CASSLAAHMNTEAFF. CDR3 DNA: TGTGCCAGCAGTTTAGCTGCACACATGAACACTGAAGCTTTCTTT.

This clonotype was observed many times. J is TRBJ2-5 and V is TRBV7-2, with TRBD1 matching 8 bases. This CDR3 is built from 13 residues. Germline assignment: CDR1 SGHTA and CDR2 FQGNSA. With V trimmed by 5 bases and J by 4 bases, 3 bases remained unmatched. CDR3 DNA sequence: TGTGCCAGCAGCCTCAGGGGGCGAGAGACCCAGTACTTC. Residues: CASSLRGRETQYF. Full variable domain (outside the CDR3, taken from reference TRBV7-2 and TRBJ2-5): GAGVSQSPSNKVTEKGKDVELRCDPISGHTALYWYRQSLGQGLEFLIYFQGNSAPDKSGLPSDRFSAERTGGSVSTLTIQRTQQEDSAVYLCASSLRGRETQYFGPGTRLLVL.

Many counts were recorded for this clonotype. This chain links TRBV7-2 with TRBJ1-1; no definite D call. Germline V gene sequence: CDR1 SGHTA, CDR2 FQGNSA. Deletions cut 1 base from V and 3 bases from J, with 6 bases between. This CDR3 has 13 amino acids. The chain's CDR3 is CASSLDRYTEAFF. The CDR3 DNA sequence: TGTGCCAGCAGCTTAGATCGGTACACTGAAGCTTTCTTT.

This clonotype was picked up many times. The CDR3 DNA sequence: TGTGCCAGCAGCTTAGGGGTCAGGGAGAATCAGCCCCAGCATTTT. This encodes CASSLGVRENQPQHF. V and J are TRBV7-2 and TRBJ1-5; a possible D gene is TRBD1 (5 bases). Per germline, CDR1 SGHTA and CDR2 FQGNSA. CDR3 size: 15 residues. Between the trimmed V and J ends, which lost 1 base and 4 bases, there was a span of 11 bases.

Ten or more counts support this clonotype. The V call is TRBV5-1, the J call TRBJ2-7; TRBD2 matches at 13 bases. The trim removed 4 bases at V and 2 bases at J, leaving 3 bases unmatched. The germline gives CDR1 SGHRS, CDR2 YFSETQ. The CDR3 runs 15 residues. This CDR3 is CASSPGLAGTYEQYF. In nucleotides, the CDR3 is TGCGCCAGCAGCCCGGGACTAGCGGGGACCTACGAGCAGTACTTC. Drawing the rest from reference TRBV5-1 and TRBJ2-7, the complete variable domain is KAGVTQTPRYLIKTRGQQVTLSCSPISGHRSVSWYQQTPGQGLQFLFEYFSETQRNKGNFPGRFSGRQFSNSRSEMNVSTLELGDSALYLCASSPGLAGTYEQYFGPGTRLTVT.

This clonotype came up many times. The chain couples TRBV5-1 to TRBJ1-2; tentatively, D is TRBD1 (6 bases). Trimming removed 4 bases from V and 11 bases from J, with 27 bases in between. The germline V gene has CDR1 SGHRS and CDR2 YFSETQ. This CDR3 is 16 amino acids long. CDR3 residues: CASSPEQGTESLRYTF. CDR3 nucleotide sequence: TGCGCCAGCAGCCCGGAACAGGGTACCGAGAGTTTGAGGTACACCTTC.